This T cell receptor beta chain originates from a study of CD8+CD57+ T cells in acquired aplastic anemia. Study-level background: Sorted cells (CD4+ and CD8+) yielded DNA amounts that averaged approximately 3.1 ug. Sequencing produced an average of about 10 million reads per healthy donor for CD4+ cells.

On this clonotype itself: The antigen remains undetermined. An end of the junction does not agree with germline; a read error may underlie this.

According to the study, genomic DNA was the template for TCR beta VDJ and CDR3 profiling. TCRdb fed the reads into MiXCR, producing one record per CDR3 protein. The sample includes about 400,000 distinct CDR3 sequences, under 80% of them seen just once. The study, taken as a whole, reports: There were about 27 CD8+ CDR3 sequences that occurred in both patients and controls.

The TCR was taken from a human donor in good health, serving as a control. Material: sorted CD4+, CD8+, or CD8+CD57+ T cells (not recorded which) from PBMCs.

The CDR3 DNA reads as TGTGCAAGCAGGTCAGCTGTGAACGCTGAACCGTTTTTT. Protein: CASRSAVNAEPFF. The chain carries TRBV2 and TRBJ1-4; D is uncertain. Germline V gene lookup returns CDR1 SNHLY and CDR2 FYNNEI. The CDR3 consists of 13 residues.